At least ten counts were recorded for the clone carrying this TCR beta chain. It was RNA transcripts that yielded the amplified TCR beta CDR3 regions. During a first-round RT-PCR of the TCR CDR3, the HTBI primer set was used. TCRdb itself ran the multiplex PCR reads through MiXCR, one entry per CDR3 protein. The table has roughly 250,000 distinct CDR3 sequences, roughly 15% seen once. This entry is derived from a study of T cells in Graves' hyperthyroidism and ophthalmopathy. The V gene's germline CDR1 is MDHEN and CDR2 SYDVKM. V shed 5 bases and J shed 2 bases, with 13 bases lying between them. There are 14 residues in the CDR3.

The receptor was isolated from a woman in her thirties or forties with Graves' hyperthyroidism that later progressed to Graves' ophthalmopathy. The V call is TRBV28, the J call TRBJ2-7; the D gene is possibly TRBD2 (6 bases). Sequencing used blood. The CDR3 here is CASSPPGGPYEQYF. Here the CDR3 DNA reads TGTGCCAGCAGTCCCCCCGGGGGTCCCTACGAGCAGTACTTC.